This TCR beta chain was profiled in a study of blood T cell repertoires in COVID-19. As for the study in general: Samples came from the United States, Italy and Spain, spanning acute and convalescent COVID-19. Sources were T cells, B-cell-depleted T cells, or PBMCs; the material itself was cDNA or gDNA.

This clone was recorded once. In the authors' methods: Reference gene primer amplification gave nucleated cell count estimates. Sequencing was performed with immunoSEQ multiplex PCR; in TCRdb, only in-frame clones are kept and a portion is missing. Clone size and the V and J calls come from that table; the DNA yielded D and trimming. The sample lists 140,000 to 150,000 clones, roughly 87% occurring once. The sample was peripheral blood. The receptor's source is a woman between 50 and 59 years old with acute or convalescent COVID-19.

CDR3 DNA sequence: TGTGCCAGCAGCTTAACAGGGGGGACCCAGTACTTC. Translation gives CASSLTGGTQYF. The chain uses TRBV7-2 and TRBJ2-5, with TRBD1 identical over 8 bases. This CDR3 has 12 residues. Unmatched junction bases numbered 0, after V lost 2 bases and J lost 7 bases. The germline CDR1 and CDR2 sequences are SGHTA and FQGNSA.